The clone carrying this TCR beta chain was found a few times. The antigen remains undetermined. The data stem from a study of beta chain features in type 1 diabetes. Every single donor gave one heparinised blood draw, and these averaged roughly 100 mL. CD45RO/CCR7/CD25/CD127/CD95/CD27 sorting isolated CD4+ naive, central memory, regulatory and stem cell-like memory cells. Overall study findings and caveats: Within each of all four CD4+ subsets, Type 1 diabetes patients had TCRB CDR3s that were moderately but significantly shorter.

The sequenced template was cDNA made from the entire isolated RNA. Here immunoSEQ multiplex PCR was the method, and the copy in TCRdb shows in-frame clones only, minus some. The sample carries under 900,000 clones, 17% recorded once. The CDR3 has 15 amino acids. Per germline, CDR1 SEHNR and CDR2 FQNEAQ (reference sequence). V dropped 3 bases and J dropped 0; count of bases not matched to a gene: 4. The specimen sequenced was naive CD4+ T cells from blood. The source is a woman between 18 and 29 years old in good health. This chain links TRBV7-9 with TRBJ2-5, with TRBD2 matching over 7 bases. The DNA of the CDR3 is TGTGCCAGCAGCTTTGCTAGCGGTTACCAAGAGACCCAGTACTTC. This codes for CASSFASGYQETQYF.